This TCR beta chain appears in the sequencing data of a study of response to subunit inactivated influenza vaccine. Remarks on this clonotype: Its ends do not fully match the called genes, so a read error is possible.

The CDR3 is 13 residues long. Germline CDR1 and CDR2: LNHDA and SQIVND (reference sequence). Using its own MiXCR run on the RT-PCR reads, TCRdb lists one record per CDR3 protein. The data contain hundreds of thousands of distinct CDR3 sequences, about 7.6% of them singletons. V usage is TRBV19 and J usage is TRBJ2-1; no firm D call. This clonotype was obtained from a man between 50 and 69 years old who received an inactivated influenza vaccine. Sequenced material: PBMCs from blood, taken roughly 24 months after vaccination. The CDR3 region is CPSSKLGMDEQFF. The CDR3 coding sequence is TGTCCCAGTAGTAAGCTGGGTATGGATGAGCAGTTCTTC.